This T cell receptor (gamma chain) was documented in a study of Vδ1+ human thymocytes. Findings and caveats of the study: Despite high sort purity, roughly 20% of thymic T cell receptor delta sequences were Vdelta2. In the thymus, TRG and TRD repertoires looked highly polyclonal with Gaussian CDR3 lengths. Unexpected Vdelta2 sequences could cause misinterpretation of bulk repertoire data.

After alphabeta T cell depletion, CD3+ Vdelta1+ Vdelta2- thymocytes were sorted. Vdelta1+ thymocyte sorts reached between about 97% and 99.6% purity. The template was reverse-transcribed extracted RNA. CDR3 amplicons came from multiplex PCR with pooled V-gene forward and constant-region reverse primers. TCRdb reanalyzed the multiplex PCR reads using CATT. Of about 36,000 gamma-chain clones in the sample, 20% are singletons; the top ten hold 1.9%. About this clone itself: Its antigen is still unknown.

Germline CDR1 and CDR2: VTNTFY and YDVSTARD (reference sequence). The length of the CDR3 is 15 residues. V dropped 5 bases and J dropped 1; count of bases not matched to a gene: 7. This chain uses TRGV3 with TRGJP1. Sequencing was done on a sample of Vdelta1+ gamma-delta thymocytes from the thymus. The subset here: FACS-sorted CD3+ TCRalphabeta- TCRVdelta1+ TCRVdelta2- thymocytes. The clonotype originates from a girl less than two years old who had congenital heart surgery. The CDR3 DNA is TGTGCCACCTGGGGACTAATTACCACTGGTTGGTTCAAGATATTT. Translating gives CATWGLITTGWFKIF.